The 12 T cell receptor beta chains reported below all come from one sample, sequenced in a study of memory CD4+ T cells and cytomegalovirus serostatus. Data came from immunoSEQ multiplex PCR; TCRdb stores just in-frame clones and leaves some out. Among 85,000 to 100,000 clones, 75% to 85% were seen once, and the ten largest hold 3.6%. The sort gate was single viable CD3+CD4+CD8-CD45RO+ cells for memory CD4+ T cells. Sample: memory CD4+ T cells from blood. The receptors come from an adult in good health and CMV-seropositive.

Here the CDR3 reads CASGNRGYSGELFF. The CDR3 bases are TGCGCCAGCGGAAACAGGGGGTATTCCGGGGAGCTGTTTTTT. The V gene is TRBV5-1, the J gene TRBJ2-2; TRBD1 matches at 8 bases. The CDR3 runs to 14 residues. CDR1 and CDR2 (germline): SGHRS, YFSETQ. Germline trimming cut 7 bases from V and 6 bases from J; bases unmatched to any gene: 8. The full variable domain, in which reference TRBV5-1 and TRBJ2-2 provide the parts outside the CDR3, is KAGVTQTPRYLIKTRGQQVTLSCSPISGHRSVSWYQQTPGQGLQFLFEYFSETQRNKGNFPGRFSGRQFSNSRSEMNVSTLELGDSALYLCASGNRGYSGELFFGEGSRLTVL.

V gene TRBV29-1 combines with J gene TRBJ1-2; 8 nucleotides match TRBD1. V trimming: 6 bases; J trimming: 6 bases; junction bases outside the gene matches: 6. The CDR3 extends over 12 amino acids. Germline V gene sequence: CDR1 SQVTM, CDR2 ANQGSEA. The CDR3 spells CSVRTGTDGYTF. In DNA, the CDR3 is TGCAGCGTAAGGACAGGGACGGATGGCTACACCTTC.

V usage is TRBV5-1 and J usage is TRBJ1-2, with D possibly being TRBD1 (5 bases). The germline V gene has CDR1 SGHRS and CDR2 YFSETQ. The CDR3 extends over 15 amino acids. V lost 0 bases, J lost 1 base, and 10 bases lay in between. The CDR3 DNA follows: TGCGCCAGCAGCTTGGAGAGGGGAAATAACTATGGCTACACCTTC. It specifies CASSLERGNNYGYTF.

The chain combines TRBV5-1 with TRBJ2-7, with 12 bases matching TRBD2. The CDR3 length is 16 residues. V dropped 4 bases and J dropped 6; count of bases not matched to a gene: 11. The germline V gene encodes CDR1 SGHRS and CDR2 YFSETQ. This chain's CDR3 is CASSPGLAGSTGEQYF. The DNA of the CDR3 is TGCGCCAGCAGCCCGGGACTAGCGGGCTCCACAGGCGAGCAGTACTTC.

V gene TRBV10-3 combines with J gene TRBJ1-3; 7 bases align to TRBD1. This CDR3 region has 14 residues. CDR1 and CDR2 from the germline V gene are ENHRY and SYGVKD. The junction had 6 bases not matched to a gene; V was cut back by 6 bases and J by 4 bases. The CDR3 coding sequence is TGTGCCATCAGCCAGACAGGGTCCGGAAACACCATATATTTT. Protein product: CAISQTGSGNTIYF.

CDR3: CASSPLAGASYEQYF. CDR3 coding DNA: TGTGCCAGCAGTCCTCTCGCCGGGGCCTCCTACGAGCAGTACTTC. This chain links TRBV6-4 with TRBJ2-7; D tentatively fits TRBD1 or TRBD2 (5 bases each). Trimming took off 5 bases at V and 0 bases at J, with 14 bases between the two ends. Per the germline V gene, CDR1 is MRHNA and CDR2 is SNTAGT. This CDR3 region has 15 residues.

The chain combines TRBV5-1 with TRBJ2-1, with no clear D. Germline loops: CDR1 SGHRS, CDR2 YFSETQ. The CDR3 runs to 16 residues. Trimming took off 3 bases at V and 0 bases at J, with 13 bases between the two ends. CDR3 sequence: CASSSGDTSSYNEQFF. CDR3 coding DNA: TGCGCCAGCAGCTCGGGTGACACGAGCTCCTACAATGAGCAGTTCTTC.

This chain uses TRBV5-8 with TRBJ2-3, with a weak D call TRBD1 (5 bases). V was shortened by 4 bases and J by 4 bases, with 16 bases between the two germline ends. The CDR3 covers 15 residues. Germline V CDR1 and CDR2: SGHTS, YDEGEE. The DNA for the CDR3 is TGTGCCAGCAGCCCCGACTCTCCCAGGGCAGATACGCAGTATTTT. It yields the protein CASSPDSPRADTQYF.

This clone has a handful of counts. The chain uses TRBV19 and TRBJ2-3; 9 bases fit TRBD2. V lost 6 bases to trimming and J lost 2 bases; unmatched junction nucleotides: 15. CDR1 is LNHDA and CDR2 is SQIVND in the germline V gene (reference sequence). There are 18 residues in the CDR3. The CDR3 DNA follows: TGTGCCAGTAGATCCCGTAGCGGGAGTGTGGGTTTCACAGATACGCAGTATTTT. Residues: CASRSRSGSVGFTDTQYF.

This clone was detected only once. The chain uses TRBV6-1 and TRBJ1-1, with TRBD1 identical over 10 bases. The V and J ends lost 10 bases and 3 bases, in that order; junction bases with no gene match: 11. The germline gives CDR1 MNHNS, CDR2 SASEGT. This CDR3 contains 15 residues. The CDR3 bases are TGTGCCACCCACATCCCGGGACAGGGGCACACTGAAGCTTTCTTT. Protein sequence: CATHIPGQGHTEAFF.

The chain uses TRBV7-9 and TRBJ2-1, with 8 bases lining up with TRBD1. CDR1 is SEHNR, CDR2 FQNEAQ, per germline (reference sequence). The CDR3 length is 15 residues. V shed 5 bases and J 4 bases; nucleotides not matched to a gene: 7. CDR3 residues: CASSLGQGGYNEQFF. The CDR3 region has the DNA TGTGCCAGCAGCCTAGGACAGGGTGGATACAATGAGCAGTTCTTC.

In DNA, the CDR3 is TGTGCCATCAGGGCTAGCGGGATTAATGAGCAGTTCTTC. As protein: CAIRASGINEQFF. This chain connects TRBV10-3 to TRBJ2-1; 9 bases line up with TRBD2. The germline CDR1 and CDR2 sequences are ENHRY and SYGVKD. V dropped 6 bases and J dropped 7; count of bases not matched to a gene: 4. The CDR3 is made up of 13 amino acids.